This TCR beta chain was sequenced in a study of shared clonotypes between healthy human individuals. Trimming removed 2 bases at V and 11 bases at J, with 15 bases between. Germline loops: CDR1 GTSNPN, CDR2 SVGIG (reference sequence). This CDR3 is 12 amino acids long. Per the study methods: Filtering differed since immunoSEQ provided only junctions, with no quality scores. Generated by immunoSEQ multiplex PCR, the TCRdb table keeps only in-frame clones and is missing some. V, J and clone size are those of that table, while D and trimming were read from the DNA. Among about 960,000 clones listed, approximately 76% were seen once.

The sequencing sample was made of memory CD4+ T cells sorted from blood. Subset specified: CD45RA-negative fraction. The receptor's source is a man aged 18 to 30 in good health. The chain couples TRBV30 to TRBJ1-1, with D perhaps TRBD1 (5 bases). CDR3 nucleotides: TGTGCCTGGAGTCAGACCGGGGCGCGGGCTTTCTTT. Amino acids: CAWSQTGARAFF. Full variable domain (outside the CDR3, taken from reference TRBV30 and TRBJ1-1): SQTIHQWPATLVQPVGSPLSLECTVEGTSNPNLYWYRQAAGRGLQLLFYSVGIGQISSEVPQNLSASRPQDRQFILSSKKLLLSDSGFYLCAWSQTGARAFFGQGTRLTVV.